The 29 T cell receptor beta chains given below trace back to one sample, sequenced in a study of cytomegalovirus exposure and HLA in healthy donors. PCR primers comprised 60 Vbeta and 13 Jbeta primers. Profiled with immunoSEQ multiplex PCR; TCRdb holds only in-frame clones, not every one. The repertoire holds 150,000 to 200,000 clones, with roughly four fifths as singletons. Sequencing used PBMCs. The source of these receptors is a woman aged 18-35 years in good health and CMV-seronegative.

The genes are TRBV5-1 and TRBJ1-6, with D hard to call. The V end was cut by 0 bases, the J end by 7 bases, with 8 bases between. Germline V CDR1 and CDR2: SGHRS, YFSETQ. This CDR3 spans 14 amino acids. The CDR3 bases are TGCGCCAGCAGCTTGGAAGTAGTGAATTCACCCCTCCACTTT. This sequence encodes CASSLEVVNSPLHF. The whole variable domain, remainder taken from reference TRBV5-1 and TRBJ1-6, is KAGVTQTPRYLIKTRGQQVTLSCSPISGHRSVSWYQQTPGQGLQFLFEYFSETQRNKGNFPGRFSGRQFSNSRSEMNVSTLELGDSALYLCASSLEVVNSPLHFGNGTRLTVT.

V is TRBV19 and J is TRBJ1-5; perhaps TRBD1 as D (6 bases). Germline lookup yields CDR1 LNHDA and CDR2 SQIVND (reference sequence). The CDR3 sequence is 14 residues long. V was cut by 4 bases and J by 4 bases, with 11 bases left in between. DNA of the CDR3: TGTGCCAGTAGTACCTGGGACATGAATCAGCCCCAGCATTTT. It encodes CASSTWDMNQPQHF.

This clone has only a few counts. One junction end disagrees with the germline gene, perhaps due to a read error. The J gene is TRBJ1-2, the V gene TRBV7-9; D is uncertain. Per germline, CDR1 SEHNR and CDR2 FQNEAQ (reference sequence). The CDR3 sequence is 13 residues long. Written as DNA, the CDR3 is TGTTCCAGCAGCTTGGGAGGATTAGGAGGCTACACCTTC. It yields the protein CSSSLGGLGGYTF.

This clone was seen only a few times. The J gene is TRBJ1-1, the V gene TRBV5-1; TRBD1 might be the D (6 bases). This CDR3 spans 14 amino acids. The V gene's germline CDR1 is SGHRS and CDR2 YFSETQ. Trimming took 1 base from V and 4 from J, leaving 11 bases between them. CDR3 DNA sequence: TGCGCCAGCAGCTTGACACAGGGTTCCACTGAAGCTTTCTTT. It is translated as CASSLTQGSTEAFF.

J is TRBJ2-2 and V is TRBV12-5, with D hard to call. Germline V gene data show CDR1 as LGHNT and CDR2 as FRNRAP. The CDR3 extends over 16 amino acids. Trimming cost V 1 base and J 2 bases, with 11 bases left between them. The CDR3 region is CASGLGQTFNTGELFF. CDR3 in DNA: TGTGCTAGTGGTTTGGGACAAACTTTTAACACCGGGGAGCTGTTTTTT.

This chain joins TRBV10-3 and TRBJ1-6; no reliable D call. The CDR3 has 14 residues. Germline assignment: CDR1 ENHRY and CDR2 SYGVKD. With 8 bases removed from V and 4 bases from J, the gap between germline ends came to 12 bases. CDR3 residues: CAISGMPYNSPLHF. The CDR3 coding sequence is TGTGCCATCTCCGGGATGCCTTATAATTCACCCCTCCACTTT.

The CDR3 sequence: CASRGGGPNTGELFF. The CDR3, as DNA: TGTGCCAGCAGAGGCGGGGGCCCGAACACCGGGGAGCTGTTTTTT. The rearrangement uses TRBV7-2 and TRBJ2-2, with D possibly being TRBD2 (7 bases). The V end was cut by 6 bases, the J end by 0 bases, with 11 bases between. The CDR3 covers 15 residues. The germline CDR1 and CDR2 sequences are SGHTA and FQGNSA.

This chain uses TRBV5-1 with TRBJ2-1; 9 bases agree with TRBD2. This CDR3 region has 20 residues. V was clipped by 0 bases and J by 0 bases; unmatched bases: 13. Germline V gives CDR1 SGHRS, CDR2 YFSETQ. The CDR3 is CASSLVSSGVWGSSYNEQFF. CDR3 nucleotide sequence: TGCGCCAGCAGCTTGGTGTCTAGCGGGGTTTGGGGGAGCTCCTACAATGAGCAGTTCTTC.

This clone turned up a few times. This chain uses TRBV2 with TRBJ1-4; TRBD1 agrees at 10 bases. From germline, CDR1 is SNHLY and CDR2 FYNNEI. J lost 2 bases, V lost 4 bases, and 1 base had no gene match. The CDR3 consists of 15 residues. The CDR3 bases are TGTGCCAGCAGTGGGGGACAGGGGACTAATGAAAAACTGTTTTTT. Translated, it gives CASSGGQGTNEKLFF. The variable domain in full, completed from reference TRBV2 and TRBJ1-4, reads EPEVTQTPSHQVTQMGQEVILRCVPISNHLYFYWYRQILGQKVEFLVSFYNNEISEKSEIFDDQFSVERPDGSNFTLKIRSTKLEDSAMYFCASSGGQGTNEKLFFGSGTQLSVL.

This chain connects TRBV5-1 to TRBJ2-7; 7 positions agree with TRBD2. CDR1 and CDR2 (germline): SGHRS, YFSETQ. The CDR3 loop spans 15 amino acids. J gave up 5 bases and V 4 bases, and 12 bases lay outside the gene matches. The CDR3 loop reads CASSRGTGGSNEQYF. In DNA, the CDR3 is TGCGCCAGCAGCCGCGGGACTGGCGGGAGTAACGAGCAGTACTTC.

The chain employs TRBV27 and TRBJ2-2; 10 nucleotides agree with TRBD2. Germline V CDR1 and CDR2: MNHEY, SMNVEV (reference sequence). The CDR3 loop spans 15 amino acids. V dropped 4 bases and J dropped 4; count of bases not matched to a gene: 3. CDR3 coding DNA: TGTGCCAGCAGTTACCAGCGGGGGGGCACCGGGGAGCTGTTTTTT. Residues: CASSYQRGGTGELFF.

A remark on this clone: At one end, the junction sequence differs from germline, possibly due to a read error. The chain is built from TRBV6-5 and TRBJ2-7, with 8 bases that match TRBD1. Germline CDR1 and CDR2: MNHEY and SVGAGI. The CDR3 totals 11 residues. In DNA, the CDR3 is TGCGGCGTCGGACAGGGCTACGAGCAGTACTTC. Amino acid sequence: CGVGQGYEQYF.

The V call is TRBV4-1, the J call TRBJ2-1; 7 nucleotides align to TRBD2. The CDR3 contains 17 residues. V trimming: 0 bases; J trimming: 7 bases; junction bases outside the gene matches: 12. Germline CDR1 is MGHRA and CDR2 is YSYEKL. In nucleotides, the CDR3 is TGCGCCAGCAGCCAAGAATCCGGGGGAGGGCCTCGGAATGAGCAGTTCTTC. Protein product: CASSQESGGGPRNEQFF.

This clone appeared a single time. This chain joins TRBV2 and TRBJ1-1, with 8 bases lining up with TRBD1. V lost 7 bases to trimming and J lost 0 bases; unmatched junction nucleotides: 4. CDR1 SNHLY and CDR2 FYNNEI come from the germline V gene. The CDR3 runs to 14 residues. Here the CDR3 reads CASIQGQVNTEAFF. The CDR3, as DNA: TGTGCCAGCATCCAGGGACAGGTGAACACTGAAGCTTTCTTT. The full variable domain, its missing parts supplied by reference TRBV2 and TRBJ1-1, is EPEVTQTPSHQVTQMGQEVILRCVPISNHLYFYWYRQILGQKVEFLVSFYNNEISEKSEIFDDQFSVERPDGSNFTLKIRSTKLEDSAMYFCASIQGQVNTEAFFGQGTRLTVV.

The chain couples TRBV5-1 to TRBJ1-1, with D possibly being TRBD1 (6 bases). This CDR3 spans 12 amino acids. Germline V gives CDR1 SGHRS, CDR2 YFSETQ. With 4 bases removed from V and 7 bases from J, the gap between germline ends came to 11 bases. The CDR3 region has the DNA TGCGCCAGCAGCCGACAACAGGGTGAAGCTTTCTTT. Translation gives CASSRQQGEAFF.

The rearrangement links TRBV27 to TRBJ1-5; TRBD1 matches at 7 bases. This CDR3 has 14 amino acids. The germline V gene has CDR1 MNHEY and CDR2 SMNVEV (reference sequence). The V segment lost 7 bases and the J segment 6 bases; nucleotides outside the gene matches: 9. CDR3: CASTPTGLGQPQHF. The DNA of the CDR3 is TGTGCCAGCACCCCGACAGGGTTAGGTCAGCCCCAGCATTTT.

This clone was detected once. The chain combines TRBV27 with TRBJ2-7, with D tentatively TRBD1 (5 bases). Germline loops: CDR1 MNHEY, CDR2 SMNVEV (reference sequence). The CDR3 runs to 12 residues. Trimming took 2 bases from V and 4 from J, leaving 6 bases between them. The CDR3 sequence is CASSLQGYEQYF. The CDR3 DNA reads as TGTGCCAGCAGTTTACAGGGATACGAGCAGTACTTC.

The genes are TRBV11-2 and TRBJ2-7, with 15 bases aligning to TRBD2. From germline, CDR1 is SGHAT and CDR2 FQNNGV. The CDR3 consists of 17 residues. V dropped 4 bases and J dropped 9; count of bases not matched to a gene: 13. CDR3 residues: CASSSIGQRTSGRGQYF. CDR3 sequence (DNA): TGTGCCAGCAGCTCCATAGGGCAAAGGACTAGCGGGAGGGGGCAGTACTTC.

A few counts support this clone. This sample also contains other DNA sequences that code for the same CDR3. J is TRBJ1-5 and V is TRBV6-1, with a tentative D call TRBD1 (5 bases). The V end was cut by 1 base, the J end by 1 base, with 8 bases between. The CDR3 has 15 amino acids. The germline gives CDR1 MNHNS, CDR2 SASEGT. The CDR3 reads CASSEEGLSNQPQHF. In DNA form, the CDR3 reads TGTGCCAGCAGTGAAGAGGGGTTAAGCAATCAGCCCCAGCATTTT.

The CDR3 here is CASSVGLAPLGTDTQYF. The CDR3 DNA follows: TGTGCCAGCAGTGTTGGACTAGCGCCGCTTGGCACAGATACGCAGTATTTT. The chain employs TRBV28 and TRBJ2-3, with TRBD2 matching 9 bases. Per germline, CDR1 MDHEN and CDR2 SYDVKM. CDR3 length equals 17 residues. V shed 5 bases and J 1 base; nucleotides not matched to a gene: 10.

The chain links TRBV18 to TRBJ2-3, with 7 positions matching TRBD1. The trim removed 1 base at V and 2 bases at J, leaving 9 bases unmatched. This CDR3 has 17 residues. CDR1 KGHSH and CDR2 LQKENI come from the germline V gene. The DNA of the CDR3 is TGTGCCAGCTCACCACGCGCCGGGGACAGAAACACAGATACGCAGTATTTT. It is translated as CASSPRAGDRNTDTQYF.

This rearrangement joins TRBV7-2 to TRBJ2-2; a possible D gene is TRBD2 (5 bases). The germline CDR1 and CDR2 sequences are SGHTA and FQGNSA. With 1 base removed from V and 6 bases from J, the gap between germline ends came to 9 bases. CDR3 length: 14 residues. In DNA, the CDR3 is TGTGCCAGCAGCTTAGGGCTAGCATCCGGGGAGCTGTTTTTT. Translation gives CASSLGLASGELFF.

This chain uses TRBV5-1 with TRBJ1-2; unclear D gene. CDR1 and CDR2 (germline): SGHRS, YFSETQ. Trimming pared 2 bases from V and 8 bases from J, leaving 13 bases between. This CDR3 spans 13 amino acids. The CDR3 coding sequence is TGCGCCAGCAGCTTACACATGGAGCAGGGCTACACCTTC. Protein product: CASSLHMEQGYTF.

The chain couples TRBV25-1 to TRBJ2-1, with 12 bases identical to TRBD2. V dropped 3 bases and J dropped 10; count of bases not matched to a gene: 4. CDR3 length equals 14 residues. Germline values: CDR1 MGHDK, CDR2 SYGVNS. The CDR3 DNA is TGTGCCAGCAGTGATGGAACTAGCGGGGGGGAGCAGTTCTTC. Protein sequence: CASSDGTSGGEQFF.

The chain's CDR3 is CASSPTPRPYNEQFF. The CDR3 DNA reads TGTGCCAGCAGCCCAACCCCTAGGCCGTACAATGAGCAGTTCTTC. J is TRBJ2-1 and V is TRBV9; no reliable D call. This CDR3 comprises 15 residues. The germline V and J ends were trimmed by 4 bases and 4 bases, with 15 bases remaining between them. The germline V gene encodes CDR1 SGDLS and CDR2 YYNGEE.

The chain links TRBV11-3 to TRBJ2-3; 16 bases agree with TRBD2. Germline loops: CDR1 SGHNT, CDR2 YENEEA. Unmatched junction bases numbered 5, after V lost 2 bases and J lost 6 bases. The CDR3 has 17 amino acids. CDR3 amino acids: CASSLTGLAGGLDTQYF. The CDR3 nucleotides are TGTGCCAGCAGCTTAACGGGACTAGCGGGAGGGTTGGATACGCAGTATTTT.

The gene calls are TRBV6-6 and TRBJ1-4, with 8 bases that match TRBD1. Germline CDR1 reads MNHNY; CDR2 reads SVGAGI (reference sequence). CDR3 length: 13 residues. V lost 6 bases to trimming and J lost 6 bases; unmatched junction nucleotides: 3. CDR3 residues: CASRQTGDEKLFF. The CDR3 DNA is TGTGCCAGCAGACAGACAGGGGATGAAAAACTGTTTTTT.

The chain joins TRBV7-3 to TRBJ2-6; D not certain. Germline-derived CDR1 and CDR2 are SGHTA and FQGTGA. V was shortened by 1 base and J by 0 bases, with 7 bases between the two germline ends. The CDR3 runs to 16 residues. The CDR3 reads CASSLISRSGANVLTF. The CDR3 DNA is TGTGCCAGCAGCTTAATCTCTCGCTCTGGGGCCAACGTCCTGACTTTC.

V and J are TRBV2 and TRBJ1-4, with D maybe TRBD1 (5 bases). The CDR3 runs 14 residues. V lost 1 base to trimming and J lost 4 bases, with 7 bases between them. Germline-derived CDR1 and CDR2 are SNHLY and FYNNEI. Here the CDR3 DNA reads TGTGCCAGCAGTGAAGGACAGAGTAATGAAAAACTGTTTTTT. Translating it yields CASSEGQSNEKLFF.